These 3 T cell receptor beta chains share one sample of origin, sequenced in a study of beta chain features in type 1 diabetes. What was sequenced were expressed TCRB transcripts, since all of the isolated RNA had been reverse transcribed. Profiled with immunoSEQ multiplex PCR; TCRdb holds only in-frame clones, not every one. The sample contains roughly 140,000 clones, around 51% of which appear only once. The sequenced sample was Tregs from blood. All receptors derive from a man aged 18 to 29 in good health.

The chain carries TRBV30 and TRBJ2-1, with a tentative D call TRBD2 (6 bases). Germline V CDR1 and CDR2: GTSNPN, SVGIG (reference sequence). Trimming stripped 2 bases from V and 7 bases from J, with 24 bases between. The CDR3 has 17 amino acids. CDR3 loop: CAWSTTDWAGSWNEQFF. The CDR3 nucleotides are TGTGCCTGGAGTACCACCGACTGGGCGGGATCGTGGAATGAGCAGTTCTTC.

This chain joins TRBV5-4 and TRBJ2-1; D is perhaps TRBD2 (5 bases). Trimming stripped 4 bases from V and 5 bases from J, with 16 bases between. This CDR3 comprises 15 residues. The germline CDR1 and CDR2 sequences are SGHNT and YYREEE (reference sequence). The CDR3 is CASSIVGIRNNEQFF. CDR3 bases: TGTGCCAGCAGCATTGTCGGGATAAGGAACAATGAGCAGTTCTTC.

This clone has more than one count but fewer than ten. Written as DNA, the CDR3 is TGCGCCAGCAGCTTGGGGGTTAGCACCCAAGAGACCCAGTACTTC. Its protein is CASSLGVSTQETQYF. The chain is built from TRBV5-1 and TRBJ2-5; D uncertain. The CDR3 contains 15 residues. Looked up from germline, CDR1 is SGHRS and CDR2 is YFSETQ. Between the trimmed V and J ends, which lost 0 bases and 1 base, there was a span of 10 bases.